A single sample is the source of the 18 T cell receptor beta chains below, sequenced in a study of CD4 T cell repertoires in COVID-19. Profiled with immunoSEQ multiplex PCR; TCRdb holds only in-frame clones, not every one. Here the sample spans about 25,000 clones, 85% to 95% being singletons. These memory T cells were uncultured and sequenced directly after ex vivo isolation. Sequenced here: circulating follicular helper CD4+ T cells (cTfh) from blood, sampled before the COVID-19 pandemic. The receptor source for this set is a human donor who had COVID-19.

The J gene is TRBJ1-2, the V gene TRBV6-5, with a possible D match to TRBD1 (5 bases). Germline CDR1 reads MNHEY; CDR2 reads SVGAGI. The length of the CDR3 is 14 residues. Trimming left V 2 bases short and J 8 bases short, with 15 bases between. In nucleotides, the CDR3 is TGTGCCAGCAGTTACGACAGCGGGCCGGGAGGCTACACCTTC. Amino acid sequence: CASSYDSGPGGYTF.

This clone was counted a single time. The chain is built from TRBV2 and TRBJ1-1, with a possible D match to TRBD1 (6 bases). Germline loops: CDR1 SNHLY, CDR2 FYNNEI. There are 14 residues in the CDR3. The V end was cut by 7 bases, the J end by 1 base, with 13 bases between. CDR3 sequence: CASKLTGPNTEAFF. Here the CDR3 DNA reads TGTGCCAGCAAACTTACAGGGCCGAACACTGAAGCTTTCTTT.

This rearrangement joins TRBV5-1 to TRBJ2-7; 12 positions match TRBD2. This CDR3 is 16 amino acids long. CDR1 and CDR2 (germline): SGHRS, YFSETQ. J was trimmed by 0 bases and V by 3 bases; bases with no gene match: 4. The CDR3 DNA is TGCGCCAGCAGCTCCCGGACTAGCGGGGTCTCCTACGAGCAGTACTTC. It encodes CASSSRTSGVSYEQYF.

The rearrangement links TRBV19 to TRBJ2-3, with D tentatively TRBD1 (5 bases). V gave up 7 bases and J gave up 2 bases, with 10 bases separating them. The length of the CDR3 is 13 residues. Germline V gives CDR1 LNHDA, CDR2 SQIVND (reference sequence). Here the CDR3 reads CASIPGNTDTQYF. CDR3 sequence (DNA): TGTGCCAGTATCCCAGGGAACACAGATACGCAGTATTTT.

The CDR3 nucleotides are TGTGCCAGCAGCTCCTCCGGGGGAGAGCAGTACTTC. The encoded protein is CASSSSGGEQYF. V is TRBV7-9 and J is TRBJ2-7; TRBD2 is a possible D gene (6 bases). In germline, CDR1 is SEHNR, CDR2 FQNEAQ (reference sequence). The V end was cut by 4 bases, the J end by 7 bases, with 11 bases between. The CDR3 is 12 residues long.

This clone occurred a few times. The rearrangement links TRBV5-1 to TRBJ1-2; weak D call: TRBD1 (5 bases). Germline V CDR1 and CDR2: SGHRS, YFSETQ. V gave up 0 bases and J gave up 1 base, with 7 bases separating them. This CDR3 is 14 amino acids long. CDR3 sequence reads: CASSLGQGNYGYTF. The DNA for the CDR3 is TGCGCCAGCAGCTTGGGCCAGGGTAACTATGGCTACACCTTC.

The chain uses TRBV7-7 and TRBJ2-2; D is perhaps TRBD2 (6 bases). Trimming took 1 base from V and 4 from J, leaving 10 bases between them. Germline CDR1 is SSHAT and CDR2 is FNYEAQ (reference sequence). The CDR3 contains 15 residues. The CDR3 sequence: CASSLGRDGTGELFF. In DNA form, the CDR3 reads TGTGCCAGCAGCTTAGGGCGGGATGGCACCGGGGAGCTGTTTTTT.

V and J are TRBV5-4 and TRBJ1-2; 9 bases line up with TRBD1. CDR1 is SGHNT and CDR2 is YYREEE in the germline V gene (reference sequence). The CDR3 totals 14 residues. Losses at the gene ends were 4 bases for V and 6 bases for J; bases not matched to a gene: 7. In DNA, the CDR3 is TGTGCCAGCAGCCAAGATAGGACAGGGGATGGCTACACCTTC. Encoded protein: CASSQDRTGDGYTF. Using reference TRBV5-4 and TRBJ1-2 for the parts outside the CDR3, the full variable domain is ETGVTQSPTHLIKTRGQQVTLRCSSQSGHNTVSWYQQALGQGPQFIFQYYREEENGRGNFPPRFSGLQFPNYSSELNVNALELDDSALYLCASSQDRTGDGYTFGSGTRLTVV.

J is TRBJ1-6 and V is TRBV5-1; D is unclear. V shed 0 bases and J shed 7 bases, with 14 bases lying between them. The CDR3 sequence is 16 residues long. Looked up from germline, CDR1 is SGHRS and CDR2 is YFSETQ. DNA of the CDR3: TGCGCCAGCAGCTTGGACAGTGGAGGGCGGAATTCACCCCTCCACTTT. It is translated as CASSLDSGGRNSPLHF.

This clone was counted a single time. The chain links TRBV28 to TRBJ1-2, with 9 bases matching TRBD1. The CDR3 is 14 residues long. V shed 8 bases, J shed 8 bases, and the junction held 12 bases outside the gene matches. Germline loops: CDR1 MDHEN, CDR2 SYDVKM. The CDR3 loop is CASQTTGGSRGYTF. The CDR3, as DNA: TGTGCCAGCCAAACCACAGGGGGCTCCCGGGGCTACACCTTC.

The chain recombines TRBV20-1 with TRBJ1-1; 7 positions agree with TRBD1. The CDR3 is made up of 11 amino acids. Germline trimming cut 3 bases from V and 8 bases from J; bases unmatched to any gene: 3. Germline CDR1 and CDR2: DFQATT and SNEGSKA (reference sequence). CDR3 sequence: CSARGTAEAFF. The CDR3 bases are TGCAGTGCTAGGGGGACAGCCGAAGCTTTCTTT.

The V call is TRBV7-2, the J call TRBJ2-1; TRBD2 matches 12 bases. The ends lost 3 bases at V and 7 bases at J; junction bases unmatched: 7. Germline assignment: CDR1 SGHTA and CDR2 FQGNSA. The CDR3 consists of 16 residues. The CDR3 is CASSFFLLAGGNEQFF. Here the CDR3 DNA reads TGTGCCAGCAGCTTTTTCCTGCTAGCGGGGGGGAATGAGCAGTTCTTC.

This clone was counted a single time. V is TRBV5-1 and J is TRBJ2-5, with 9 bases matching TRBD1. V was pared by 7 bases and J by 4 bases, with 11 bases of the junction left unmatched. CDR1 SGHRS and CDR2 YFSETQ come from the germline V gene. The CDR3 covers 15 residues. Written as DNA, the CDR3 is TGCGCCAGCGGGGTACAGGGGGCCGCTTCAGAGACCCAGTACTTC. This sequence encodes CASGVQGAASETQYF.

V is TRBV6-1 and J is TRBJ2-1, with 12 positions matching TRBD2. This CDR3 has 17 amino acids. Trimming removed 2 bases from V and 7 bases from J; junction bases left unmatched: 9. Per germline, CDR1 MNHNS and CDR2 SASEGT. CDR3 protein: CASSEKVLAGGKNEQFF. The DNA for the CDR3 is TGTGCCAGCAGTGAAAAGGTTCTAGCGGGGGGGAAAAATGAGCAGTTCTTC.

The rearrangement links TRBV9 to TRBJ1-2; D gene ambiguous. V was trimmed by 3 bases and J by 5 bases, leaving 11 bases between them. From germline, CDR1 is SGDLS and CDR2 YYNGEE. The CDR3 is 13 amino acids. The CDR3 spells CASSERQQYGYTF. Written as DNA, the CDR3 is TGTGCCAGCAGCGAGAGGCAGCAGTATGGCTACACCTTC.

The rearrangement links TRBV5-1 to TRBJ1-5; tentatively, D is TRBD1 (6 bases). The CDR3 spans 13 residues. Germline values: CDR1 SGHRS, CDR2 YFSETQ. The V and J ends lost 4 bases and 5 bases respectively, with 10 bases between them. CDR3 DNA sequence: TGCGCCAGCAGCCTAGACAGGTATCAGCCCCAGCATTTT. As protein: CASSLDRYQPQHF.

The V gene is TRBV6-5, the J gene TRBJ2-7; D remains unclear. Trimming left V 2 bases short and J 6 bases short, with 17 bases between. The germline CDR1 and CDR2 sequences are MNHEY and SVGAGI. The CDR3 runs to 15 residues. Here the CDR3 reads CASSYQNTGRSEQYF. CDR3 bases: TGTGCCAGCAGTTACCAAAACACGGGTAGGAGCGAGCAGTACTTC.

The chain is built from TRBV11-3 and TRBJ2-2; TRBD2 matches 11 bases. This CDR3 has 17 amino acids. Trimming removed 0 bases from V and 7 bases from J; junction bases left unmatched: 7. Germline V gives CDR1 SGHNT, CDR2 YENEEA. The CDR3 region is CASSLDPLAGAFGELFF. CDR3 coding DNA: TGTGCCAGCAGCTTAGATCCACTAGCGGGAGCATTCGGGGAGCTGTTTTTT.